The sequence of this T cell receptor (beta chain) was determined in a study of pediatric ulcerative colitis. Study-wide results and caveats: All ulcerative colitis patients, but no controls, carried a couple of rectal clonotypes. Blood-rectal clonal overlap within each person was significantly higher in ulcerative colitis patients than controls. Blood-derived T cells may be present in rectal pinch biopsies.

Samples were sequenced at Survey level, maximum 500,000 reads. Only in-frame clones appear in the TCRdb table, and some are missing; sequencing was by immunoSEQ multiplex PCR. This sample has roughly 16,000 clones; approximately 74% occur once, and the top ten carry around 3.7%. Concerning this clone: The antigen is not known.

Germline V gives CDR1 SQVTM, CDR2 ANQGSEA. Trimming removed 7 bases from V and 2 bases from J, with 13 bases in between. CDR3 length: 13 residues. One to two pinch biopsies were taken from the rectum during colonoscopy. Sequenced input: gut tissue. The source is a girl aged 10-17 years with moderate ulcerative colitis. This rearrangement joins TRBV29-1 to TRBJ2-3; weak D call: TRBD1 (6 bases). CDR3 in DNA: TGCAGCGCCAGGCGGACAGACACAGATACGCAGTATTTT. Its protein is CSARRTDTDTQYF.